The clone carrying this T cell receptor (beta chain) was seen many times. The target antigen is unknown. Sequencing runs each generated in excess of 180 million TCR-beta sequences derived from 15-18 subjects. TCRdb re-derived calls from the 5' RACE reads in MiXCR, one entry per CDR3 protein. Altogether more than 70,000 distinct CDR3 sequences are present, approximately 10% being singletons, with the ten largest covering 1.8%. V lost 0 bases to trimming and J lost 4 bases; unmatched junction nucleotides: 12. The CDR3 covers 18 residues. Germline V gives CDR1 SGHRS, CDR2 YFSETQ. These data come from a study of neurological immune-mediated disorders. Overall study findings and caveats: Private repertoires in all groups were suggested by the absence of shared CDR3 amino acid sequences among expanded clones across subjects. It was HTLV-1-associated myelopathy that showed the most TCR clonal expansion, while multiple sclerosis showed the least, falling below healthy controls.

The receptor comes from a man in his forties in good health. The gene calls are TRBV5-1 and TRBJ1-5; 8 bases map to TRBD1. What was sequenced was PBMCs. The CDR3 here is CASSLEPRTGQGNQPQHF. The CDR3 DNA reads TGCGCCAGCAGCTTGGAACCCCGGACAGGGCAGGGGAATCAGCCCCAGCATTTT.